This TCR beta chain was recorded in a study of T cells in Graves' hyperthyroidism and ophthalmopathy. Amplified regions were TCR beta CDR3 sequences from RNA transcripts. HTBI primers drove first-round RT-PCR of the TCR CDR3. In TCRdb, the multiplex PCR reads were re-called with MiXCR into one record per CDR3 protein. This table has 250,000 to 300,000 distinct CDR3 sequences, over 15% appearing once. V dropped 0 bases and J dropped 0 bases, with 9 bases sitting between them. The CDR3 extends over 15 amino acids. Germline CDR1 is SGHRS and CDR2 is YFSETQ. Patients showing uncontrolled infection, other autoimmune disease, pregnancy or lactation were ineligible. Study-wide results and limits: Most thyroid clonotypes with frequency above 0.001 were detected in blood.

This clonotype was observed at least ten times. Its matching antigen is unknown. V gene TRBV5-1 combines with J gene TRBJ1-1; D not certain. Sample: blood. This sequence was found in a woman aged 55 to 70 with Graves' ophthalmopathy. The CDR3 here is CASSLGIDMNTEAFF. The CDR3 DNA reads TGCGCCAGCAGCTTGGGAATAGACATGAACACTGAAGCTTTCTTT. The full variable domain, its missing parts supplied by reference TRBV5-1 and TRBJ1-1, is KAGVTQTPRYLIKTRGQQVTLSCSPISGHRSVSWYQQTPGQGLQFLFEYFSETQRNKGNFPGRFSGRQFSNSRSEMNVSTLELGDSALYLCASSLGIDMNTEAFFGQGTRLTVV.